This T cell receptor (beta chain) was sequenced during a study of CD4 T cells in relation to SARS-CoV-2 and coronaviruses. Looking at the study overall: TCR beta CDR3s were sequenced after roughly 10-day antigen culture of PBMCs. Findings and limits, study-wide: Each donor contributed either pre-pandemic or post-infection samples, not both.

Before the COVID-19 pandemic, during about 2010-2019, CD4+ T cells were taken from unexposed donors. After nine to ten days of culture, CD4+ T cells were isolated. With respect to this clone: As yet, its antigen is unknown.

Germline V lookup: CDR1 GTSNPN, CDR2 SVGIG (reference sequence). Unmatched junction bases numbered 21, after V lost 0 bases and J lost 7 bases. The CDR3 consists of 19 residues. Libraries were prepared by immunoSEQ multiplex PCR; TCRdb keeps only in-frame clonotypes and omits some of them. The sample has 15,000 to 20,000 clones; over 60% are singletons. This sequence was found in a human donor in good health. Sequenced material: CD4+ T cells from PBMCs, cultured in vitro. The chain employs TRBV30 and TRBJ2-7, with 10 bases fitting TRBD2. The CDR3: CAWSVYWGGSGRAILEQYF. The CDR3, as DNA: TGTGCCTGGAGTGTATATTGGGGTGGCAGCGGGAGGGCCATTTTAGAGCAGTACTTC.